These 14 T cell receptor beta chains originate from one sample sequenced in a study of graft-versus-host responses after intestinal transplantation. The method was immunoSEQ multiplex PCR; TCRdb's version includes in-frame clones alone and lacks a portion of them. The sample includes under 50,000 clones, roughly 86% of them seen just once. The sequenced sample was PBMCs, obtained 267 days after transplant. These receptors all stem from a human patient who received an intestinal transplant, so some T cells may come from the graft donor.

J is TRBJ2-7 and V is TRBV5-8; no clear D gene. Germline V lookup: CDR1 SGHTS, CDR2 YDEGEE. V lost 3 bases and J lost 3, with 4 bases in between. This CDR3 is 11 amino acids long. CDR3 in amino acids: CASSSLYEQYF. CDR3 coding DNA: TGTGCCAGCAGCTCTCTCTACGAGCAGTACTTC. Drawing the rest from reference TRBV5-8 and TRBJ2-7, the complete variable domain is EAGVTQSPTHLIKTRGQQATLRCSPISGHTSVYWYQQALGLGLQFLLWYDEGEERNRGNFPPRFSGRQFPNYSSELNVNALELEDSALYLCASSSLYEQYFGPGTRLTVT.

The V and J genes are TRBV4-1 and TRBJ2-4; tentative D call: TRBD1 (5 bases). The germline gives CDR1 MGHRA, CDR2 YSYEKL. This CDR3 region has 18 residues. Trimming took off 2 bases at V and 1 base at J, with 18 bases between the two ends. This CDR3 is CASSQRRDSPIAKNIQYF. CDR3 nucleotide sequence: TGCGCCAGCAGCCAACGTCGCGACAGCCCCATCGCCAAAAACATTCAGTACTTC.

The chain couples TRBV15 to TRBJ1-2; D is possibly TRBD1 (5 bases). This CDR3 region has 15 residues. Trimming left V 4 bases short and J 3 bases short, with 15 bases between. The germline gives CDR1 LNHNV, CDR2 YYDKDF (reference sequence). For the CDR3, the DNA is TGTGCCACCAGCACAGACAGTGGGGGGTACTATGGCTACACCTTC. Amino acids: CATSTDSGGYYGYTF.

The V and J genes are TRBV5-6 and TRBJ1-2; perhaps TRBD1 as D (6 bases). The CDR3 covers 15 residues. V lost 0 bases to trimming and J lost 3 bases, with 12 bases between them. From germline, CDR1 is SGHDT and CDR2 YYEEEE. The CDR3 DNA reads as TGTGCCAGCAGCTTGGGAGAGGGGGGCTACTATGGCTACACCTTC. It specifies CASSLGEGGYYGYTF.

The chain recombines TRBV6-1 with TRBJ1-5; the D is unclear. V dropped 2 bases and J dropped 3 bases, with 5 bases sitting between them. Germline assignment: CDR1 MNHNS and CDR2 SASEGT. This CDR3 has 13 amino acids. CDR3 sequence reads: CASSEYHNQPQHF. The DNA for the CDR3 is TGTGCCAGCAGTGAATATCACAATCAGCCCCAGCATTTT.

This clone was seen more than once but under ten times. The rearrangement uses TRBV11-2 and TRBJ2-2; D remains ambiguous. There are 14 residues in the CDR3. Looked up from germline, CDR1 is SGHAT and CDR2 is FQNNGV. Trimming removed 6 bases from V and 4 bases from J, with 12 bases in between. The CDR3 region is CASSFLGITGELFF. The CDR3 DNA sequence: TGTGCCAGCAGTTTCCTGGGGATCACCGGGGAGCTGTTTTTT. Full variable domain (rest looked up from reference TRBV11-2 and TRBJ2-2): EAGVAQSPRYKIIEKRQSVAFWCNPISGHATLYWYQQILGQGPKLLIQFQNNGVVDDSQLPKDRFSAERLKGVDSTLKIQPAKLEDSAVYLCASSFLGITGELFFGEGSRLTVL.

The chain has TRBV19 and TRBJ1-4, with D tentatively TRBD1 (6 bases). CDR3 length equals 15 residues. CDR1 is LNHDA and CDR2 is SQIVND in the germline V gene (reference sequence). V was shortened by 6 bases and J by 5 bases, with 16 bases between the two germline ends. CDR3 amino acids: CASRDHRRGNEKLFF. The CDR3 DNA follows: TGTGCCAGTAGAGACCATAGGAGGGGGAATGAAAAACTGTTTTTT.

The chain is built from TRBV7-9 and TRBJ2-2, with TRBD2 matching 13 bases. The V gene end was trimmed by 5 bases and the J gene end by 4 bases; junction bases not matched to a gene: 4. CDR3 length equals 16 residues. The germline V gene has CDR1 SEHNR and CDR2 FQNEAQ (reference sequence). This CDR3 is CASSQGLAGATGELFF. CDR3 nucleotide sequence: TGTGCCAGCAGCCAAGGACTAGCGGGGGCCACCGGGGAGCTGTTTTTT.

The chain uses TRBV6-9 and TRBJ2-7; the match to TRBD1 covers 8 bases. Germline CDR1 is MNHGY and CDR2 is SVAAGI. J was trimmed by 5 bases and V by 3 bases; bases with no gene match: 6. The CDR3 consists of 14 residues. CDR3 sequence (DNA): TGTGCCAGCAGTTACGGACAGGGCGTCAACGAGCAGTACTTC. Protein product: CASSYGQGVNEQYF.

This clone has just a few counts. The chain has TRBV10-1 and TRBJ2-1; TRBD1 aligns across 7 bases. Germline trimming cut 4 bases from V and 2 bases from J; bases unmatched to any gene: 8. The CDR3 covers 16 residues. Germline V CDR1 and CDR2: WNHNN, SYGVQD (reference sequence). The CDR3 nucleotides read TGCGCCAGCAGTGCCCCTACAGGGGCCCCCTACAATGAGCAGTTCTTC. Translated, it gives CASSAPTGAPYNEQFF.

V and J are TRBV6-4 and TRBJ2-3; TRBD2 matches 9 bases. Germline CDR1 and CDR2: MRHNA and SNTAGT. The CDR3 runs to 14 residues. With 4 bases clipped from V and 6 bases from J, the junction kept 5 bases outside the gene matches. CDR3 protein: CASSAAGGRDTQYF. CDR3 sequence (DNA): TGTGCCAGCAGTGCCGCGGGGGGGCGGGATACGCAGTATTTT.

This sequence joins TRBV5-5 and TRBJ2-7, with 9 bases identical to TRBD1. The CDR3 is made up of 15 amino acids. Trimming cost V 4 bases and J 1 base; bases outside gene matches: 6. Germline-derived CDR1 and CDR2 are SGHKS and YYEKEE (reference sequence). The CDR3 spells CASSPGTGLSYEQYF. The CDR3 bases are TGTGCCAGCAGCCCTGGGACAGGGCTTTCCTACGAGCAGTACTTC. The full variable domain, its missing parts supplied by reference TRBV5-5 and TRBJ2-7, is DAGVTQSPTHLIKTRGQQVTLRCSPISGHKSVSWYQQVLGQGPQFIFQYYEKEERGRGNFPDRFSARQFPNYSSELNVNALLLGDSALYLCASSPGTGLSYEQYFGPGTRLTVT.

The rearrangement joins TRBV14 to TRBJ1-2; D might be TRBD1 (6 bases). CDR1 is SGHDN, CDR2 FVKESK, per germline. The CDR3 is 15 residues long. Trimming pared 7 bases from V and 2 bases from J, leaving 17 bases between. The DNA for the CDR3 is TGTGCCAGCAACGAACTGACAGGATCGAACTATGGCTACACCTTC. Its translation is CASNELTGSNYGYTF.

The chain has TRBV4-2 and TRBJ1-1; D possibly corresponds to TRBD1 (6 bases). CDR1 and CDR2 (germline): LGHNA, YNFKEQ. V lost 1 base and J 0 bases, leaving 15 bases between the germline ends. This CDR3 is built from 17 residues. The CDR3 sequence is CASSQATGITMNTEAFF. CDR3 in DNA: TGTGCCAGCAGCCAAGCCACAGGGATCACCATGAACACTGAAGCTTTCTTT.